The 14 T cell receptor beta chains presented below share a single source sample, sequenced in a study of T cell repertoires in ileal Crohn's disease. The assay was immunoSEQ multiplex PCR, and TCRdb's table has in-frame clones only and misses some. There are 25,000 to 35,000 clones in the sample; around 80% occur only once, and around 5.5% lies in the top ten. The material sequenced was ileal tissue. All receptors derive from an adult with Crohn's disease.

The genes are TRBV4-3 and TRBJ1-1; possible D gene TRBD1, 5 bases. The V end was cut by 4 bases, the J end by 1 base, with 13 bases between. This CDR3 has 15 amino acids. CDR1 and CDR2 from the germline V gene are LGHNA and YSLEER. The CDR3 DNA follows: TGCGCCAGCAGCCTAATGGGGGGGGAGAACACTGAAGCTTTCTTT. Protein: CASSLMGGENTEAFF.

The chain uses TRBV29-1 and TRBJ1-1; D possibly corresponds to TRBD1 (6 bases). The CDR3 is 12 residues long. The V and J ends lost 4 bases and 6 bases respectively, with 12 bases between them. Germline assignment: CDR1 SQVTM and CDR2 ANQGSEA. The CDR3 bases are TGCAGCGTTGGGGGAGAGGGGGCTGAAGCTTTCTTT. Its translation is CSVGGEGAEAFF.

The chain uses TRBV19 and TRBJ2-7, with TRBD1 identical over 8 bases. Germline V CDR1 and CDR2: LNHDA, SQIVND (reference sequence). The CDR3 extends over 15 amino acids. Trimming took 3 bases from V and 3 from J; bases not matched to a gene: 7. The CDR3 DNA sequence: TGTGCCAGTAGTATCGGGACAGGTGGGTACTACGAGCAGTACTTC. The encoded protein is CASSIGTGGYYEQYF.

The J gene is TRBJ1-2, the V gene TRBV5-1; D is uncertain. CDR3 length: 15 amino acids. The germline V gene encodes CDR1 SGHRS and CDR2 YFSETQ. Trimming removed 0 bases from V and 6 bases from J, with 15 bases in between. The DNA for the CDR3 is TGCGCCAGCAGCTTGGCCTTAGGGAGGGCCAATGGCTACACCTTC. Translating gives CASSLALGRANGYTF.

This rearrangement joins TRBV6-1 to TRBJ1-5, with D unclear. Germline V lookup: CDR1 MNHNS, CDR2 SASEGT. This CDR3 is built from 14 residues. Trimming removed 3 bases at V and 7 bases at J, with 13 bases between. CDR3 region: CASSEEGTRQPQHF. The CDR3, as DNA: TGTGCCAGCAGTGAGGAGGGAACGAGGCAGCCCCAGCATTTT.

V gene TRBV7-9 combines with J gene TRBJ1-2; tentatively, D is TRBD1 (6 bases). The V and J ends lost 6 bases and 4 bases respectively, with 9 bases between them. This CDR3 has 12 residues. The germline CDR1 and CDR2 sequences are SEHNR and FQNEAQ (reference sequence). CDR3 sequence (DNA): TGTGCCAGCAGTCGGGGGGCCTATGGCTACACCTTC. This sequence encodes CASSRGAYGYTF.

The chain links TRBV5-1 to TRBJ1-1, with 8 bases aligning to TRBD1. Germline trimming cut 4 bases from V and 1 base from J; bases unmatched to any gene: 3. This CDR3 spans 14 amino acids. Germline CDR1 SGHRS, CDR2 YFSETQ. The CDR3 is CASSRTGSNTEAFF. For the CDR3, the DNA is TGCGCCAGCAGCAGGACAGGGTCGAACACTGAAGCTTTCTTT. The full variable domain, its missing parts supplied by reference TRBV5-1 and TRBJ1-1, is KAGVTQTPRYLIKTRGQQVTLSCSPISGHRSVSWYQQTPGQGLQFLFEYFSETQRNKGNFPGRFSGRQFSNSRSEMNVSTLELGDSALYLCASSRTGSNTEAFFGQGTRLTVV.

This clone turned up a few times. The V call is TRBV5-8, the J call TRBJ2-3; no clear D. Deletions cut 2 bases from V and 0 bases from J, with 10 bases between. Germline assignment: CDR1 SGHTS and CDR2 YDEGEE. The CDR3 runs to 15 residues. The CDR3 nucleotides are TGTGCCAGCAGCTTCGGTCCGGAGAGCACAGATACGCAGTATTTT. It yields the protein CASSFGPESTDTQYF.

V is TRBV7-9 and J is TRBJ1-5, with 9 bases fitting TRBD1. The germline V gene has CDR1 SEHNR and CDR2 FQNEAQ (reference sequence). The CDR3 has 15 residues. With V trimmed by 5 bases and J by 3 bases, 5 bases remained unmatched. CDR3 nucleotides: TGTGCCAGCAGCACCGGGACAGGGTTCAATCAGCCCCAGCATTTT. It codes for CASSTGTGFNQPQHF.

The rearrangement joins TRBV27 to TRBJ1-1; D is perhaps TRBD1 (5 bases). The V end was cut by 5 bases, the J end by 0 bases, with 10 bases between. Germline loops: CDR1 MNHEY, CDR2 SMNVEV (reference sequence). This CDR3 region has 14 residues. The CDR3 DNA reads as TGTGCCAGCAGTAGGGGAACAATGAACACTGAAGCTTTCTTT. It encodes CASSRGTMNTEAFF.

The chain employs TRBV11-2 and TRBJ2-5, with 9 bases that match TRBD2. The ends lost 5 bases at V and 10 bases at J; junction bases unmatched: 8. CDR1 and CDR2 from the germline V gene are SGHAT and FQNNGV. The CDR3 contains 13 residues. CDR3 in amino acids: CASSPPSSGDQYF. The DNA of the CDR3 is TGTGCCAGCAGCCCCCCTTCTAGCGGGGACCAGTACTTC. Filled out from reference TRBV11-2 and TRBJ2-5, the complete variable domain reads EAGVAQSPRYKIIEKRQSVAFWCNPISGHATLYWYQQILGQGPKLLIQFQNNGVVDDSQLPKDRFSAERLKGVDSTLKIQPAKLEDSAVYLCASSPPSSGDQYFGPGTRLLVL.

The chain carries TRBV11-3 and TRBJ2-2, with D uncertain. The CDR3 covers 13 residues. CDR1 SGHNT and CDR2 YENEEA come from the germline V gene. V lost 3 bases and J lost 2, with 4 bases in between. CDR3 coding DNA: TGTGCCAGCAGCTTTAGCAACACCGGGGAGCTGTTTTTT. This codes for CASSFSNTGELFF.

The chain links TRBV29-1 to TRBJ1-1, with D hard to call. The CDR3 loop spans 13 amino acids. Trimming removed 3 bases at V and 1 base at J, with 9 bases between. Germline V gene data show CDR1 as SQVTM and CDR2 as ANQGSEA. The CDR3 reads CSVEKTANTEAFF. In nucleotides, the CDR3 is TGCAGCGTTGAGAAAACAGCGAACACTGAAGCTTTCTTT.

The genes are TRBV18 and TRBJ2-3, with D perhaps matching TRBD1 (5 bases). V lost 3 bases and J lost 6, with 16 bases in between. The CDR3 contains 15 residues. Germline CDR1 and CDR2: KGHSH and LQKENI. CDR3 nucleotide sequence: TGTGCCAGCTCACCGAACCTCCAGGGTTTGGATACGCAGTATTTT. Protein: CASSPNLQGLDTQYF.